The 8 T cell receptor beta chains below come from one sample, sequenced in a study. In TCRdb, the RT-PCR reads were re-called with MiXCR into one record per CDR3 protein. The sample holds hundreds of thousands of distinct CDR3 sequences, 14% seen once. The sequencing sample was made of memory CD4+ T cells from blood. The receptors derive from a female donor in good health, serving as a healthy control.

V usage is TRBV4-3 and J usage is TRBJ1-5, with 10 positions matching TRBD1. V lost 8 bases and J lost 6; bases outside the gene matches: 4. Germline V gives CDR1 LGHNA, CDR2 YSLEER. CDR3 length equals 13 residues. The CDR3 reads CASAGQGCQPQHF. The DNA of the CDR3 is TGCGCCAGCGCGGGACAGGGGTGTCAGCCCCAGCATTTT.

V is TRBV5-1 and J is TRBJ2-7; D gene ambiguous. The CDR3 extends over 13 amino acids. V gave up 3 bases and J gave up 2 bases, with 9 bases separating them. CDR1 is SGHRS and CDR2 is YFSETQ in the germline V gene. CDR3 protein: CASSSLDTYEQYF. In nucleotides, the CDR3 is TGCGCCAGCAGCTCCCTCGATACCTACGAGCAGTACTTC. Complete variable domain (other parts from reference TRBV5-1 and TRBJ2-7): KAGVTQTPRYLIKTRGQQVTLSCSPISGHRSVSWYQQTPGQGLQFLFEYFSETQRNKGNFPGRFSGRQFSNSRSEMNVSTLELGDSALYLCASSSLDTYEQYFGPGTRLTVT.

The chain joins TRBV20-1 to TRBJ2-1; tentative D call: TRBD2 (6 bases). The CDR3 totals 14 residues. Trimming shortened V by 1 base and J by 4 bases, and 11 bases separated the two germline ends. The germline CDR1 and CDR2 sequences are DFQATT and SNEGSKA (reference sequence). This CDR3 is CSARVVTSYNEQFF. The CDR3 nucleotides are TGCAGTGCTAGAGTTGTGACTAGTTACAATGAGCAGTTCTTC.

The V and J genes are TRBV19 and TRBJ2-2, with 9 bases lining up with TRBD2. Germline CDR1 is LNHDA and CDR2 is SQIVND (reference sequence). CDR3 length: 13 amino acids. V lost 7 bases, J lost 7 bases, and 4 bases stayed unmatched. CDR3: CASTSGEIGELFF. The CDR3 DNA reads as TGTGCCAGTACTAGCGGGGAAATCGGGGAGCTGTTTTTT.

This clonotype has a handful of counts. V is TRBV10-3 and J is TRBJ2-1; 7 bases are shared with TRBD2. This CDR3 spans 17 amino acids. Germline V lookup: CDR1 ENHRY, CDR2 SYGVKD. The ends lost 4 bases at V and 2 bases at J; junction bases unmatched: 11. CDR3 sequence (DNA): TGTGCCATCAGTGGGGGGTCAGGGACTACCACCTACAATGAGCAGTTCTTC. It specifies CAISGGSGTTTYNEQFF.

This chain connects TRBV6-1 to TRBJ1-1, with TRBD1 matching 9 bases. V was clipped by 4 bases and J by 1 base; unmatched bases: 10. Germline V gene sequence: CDR1 MNHNS, CDR2 SASEGT. The CDR3 sequence is 17 residues long. DNA of the CDR3: TGTGCCAGCAGTGGAGGACAGGGGTTAGCTACGAACACTGAAGCTTTCTTT. Protein: CASSGGQGLATNTEAFF.

This clonotype was detected a few times. The chain couples TRBV28 to TRBJ1-6, with a weak D call TRBD1 (5 bases). The CDR3 covers 14 residues. V lost 5 bases and J 10 bases, leaving 15 bases between the germline ends. Germline lookup yields CDR1 MDHEN and CDR2 SYDVKM. The CDR3 loop reads CASSLGTTLSPLHF. The CDR3 region has the DNA TGTGCCAGCAGTCTCGGGACTACTCTATCACCCCTCCACTTT.

The chain combines TRBV12-3 or TRBV12-4 with TRBJ2-2; possibly TRBD2 for D (5 bases). Trimming left V 4 bases short and J 5 bases short, with 11 bases between. There are 14 residues in the CDR3. The CDR3 nucleotides read TGTGCCAGCAGTTCGGGCCGGGAAACCGGGGAGCTGTTTTTT. Its translation: CASSSGRETGELFF.